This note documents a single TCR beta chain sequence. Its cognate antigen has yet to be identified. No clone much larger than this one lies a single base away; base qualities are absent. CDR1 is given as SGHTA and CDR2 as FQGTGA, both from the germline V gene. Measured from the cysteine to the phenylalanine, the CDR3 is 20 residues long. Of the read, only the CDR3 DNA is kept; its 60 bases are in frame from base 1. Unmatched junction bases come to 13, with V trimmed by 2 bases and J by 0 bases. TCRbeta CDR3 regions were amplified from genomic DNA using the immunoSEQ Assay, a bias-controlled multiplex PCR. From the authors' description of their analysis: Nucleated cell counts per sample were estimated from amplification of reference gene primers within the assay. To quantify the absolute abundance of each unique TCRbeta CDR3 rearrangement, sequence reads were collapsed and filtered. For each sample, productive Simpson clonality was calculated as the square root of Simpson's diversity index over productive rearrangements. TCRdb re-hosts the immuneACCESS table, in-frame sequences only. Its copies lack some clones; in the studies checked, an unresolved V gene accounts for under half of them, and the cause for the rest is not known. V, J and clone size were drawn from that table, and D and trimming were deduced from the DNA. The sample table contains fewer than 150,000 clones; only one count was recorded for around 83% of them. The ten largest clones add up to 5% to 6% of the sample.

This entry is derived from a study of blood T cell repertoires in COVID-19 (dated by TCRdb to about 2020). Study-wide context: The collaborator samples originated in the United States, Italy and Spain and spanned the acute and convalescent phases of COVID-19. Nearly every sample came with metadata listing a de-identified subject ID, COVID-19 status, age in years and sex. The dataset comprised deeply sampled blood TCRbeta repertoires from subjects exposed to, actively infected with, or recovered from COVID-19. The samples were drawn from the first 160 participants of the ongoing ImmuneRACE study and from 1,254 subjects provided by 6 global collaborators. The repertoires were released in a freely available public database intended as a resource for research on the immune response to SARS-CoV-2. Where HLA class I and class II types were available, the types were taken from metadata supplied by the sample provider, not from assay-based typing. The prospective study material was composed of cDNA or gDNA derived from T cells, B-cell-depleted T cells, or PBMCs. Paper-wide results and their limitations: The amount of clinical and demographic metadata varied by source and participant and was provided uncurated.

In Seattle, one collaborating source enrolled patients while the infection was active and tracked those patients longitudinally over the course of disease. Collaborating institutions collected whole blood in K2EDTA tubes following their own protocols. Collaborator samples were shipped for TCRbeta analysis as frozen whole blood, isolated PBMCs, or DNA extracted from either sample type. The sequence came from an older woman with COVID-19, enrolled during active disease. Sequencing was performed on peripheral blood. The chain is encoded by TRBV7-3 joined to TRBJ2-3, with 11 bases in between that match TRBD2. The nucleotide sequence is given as TGTGCCAGCAGCTTACGGGCTCTCCCTAGCGGGGGGAGTAGCACAGATACGCAGTATTTT. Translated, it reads CASSLRALPSGGSSTDTQYF.